These 13 T cell receptor beta chains were sequenced from one sample in a study of CD8+CD57+ T cells in acquired aplastic anemia. TCR beta VDJ and CDR3 profiling used genomic DNA as template. TCRdb re-derived calls from the reads in MiXCR, one entry per CDR3 protein. The sample lists tens of thousands of distinct CDR3 sequences, approximately 51% occurring once. The sample comprised sorted CD4+, CD8+, or CD8+CD57+ T cells (not recorded which) from PBMCs. Receptors originate from a human donor in good health, serving as a control.

This chain joins TRBV2 and TRBJ2-7, with no clear D. This CDR3 region has 12 residues. CDR1 is SNHLY, CDR2 FYNNEI, per germline. Trimming took 6 bases from V and 4 from J, leaving 10 bases between them. This CDR3 reads CASSTNSYEQYF. The DNA of the CDR3 is TGTGCCAGCAGCACTAACAGTTACGAGCAGTACTTC.

This clonotype was seen a handful of times. This chain joins TRBV5-1 and TRBJ1-1; D is unresolved. V lost 4 bases, J lost 1 base, and 14 bases lay in between. Per the germline V gene, CDR1 is SGHRS and CDR2 is YFSETQ. The CDR3 is made up of 15 amino acids. The CDR3: CASSGLDPRNTEAFF. CDR3 sequence (DNA): TGCGCCAGCAGCGGGCTGGACCCTCGGAACACTGAAGCTTTCTTT.

At least ten counts were recorded for this clonotype. The rearrangement links TRBV6-4 to TRBJ2-3, with a possible D match to TRBD2 (5 bases). There are 15 residues in the CDR3. V gave up 3 bases and J gave up 2 bases, with 12 bases separating them. The germline V gene has CDR1 MRHNA and CDR2 SNTAGT. DNA for the CDR3: TGTGCCAGCAGTGAGGGCGGGTCTCCCACAGATACGCAGTATTTT. Translating gives CASSEGGSPTDTQYF.

The chain has TRBV7-2 and TRBJ2-7; a weak D match, TRBD1 (5 bases). The CDR3 length is 15 residues. V was cut by 1 base and J by 1 base, with 11 bases left in between. Germline CDR1 SGHTA, CDR2 FQGNSA. The CDR3 DNA follows: TGTGCCAGCAGCTTAGGGTCGACAGCTTCCTACGAGCAGTACTTC. Translated: CASSLGSTASYEQYF.

To note about this clonotype: This clone may be a read error of a much larger clone one base away. The V call is TRBV27, the J call TRBJ2-1; no definite D call. Germline V lookup: CDR1 MNHEY, CDR2 SMNVEV (reference sequence). V lost 3 bases and J lost 15, with 18 bases in between. The CDR3 has 13 residues. CDR3 DNA: TGTGCCAGCAGTTTCACCCCCTTGAGTCCCCGGTTCTTC. The encoded protein is CASSFTPLSPRFF.

The rearrangement links TRBV5-1 to TRBJ2-7; TRBD1 aligns across 10 bases. There are 15 residues in the CDR3. V lost 3 bases and J lost 7; bases outside the gene matches: 10. Per germline, CDR1 SGHRS and CDR2 YFSETQ. The CDR3 reads CASSSDRGHSPEQYF. DNA of the CDR3: TGCGCCAGCAGCTCCGACAGGGGGCATTCGCCTGAGCAGTACTTC.

This clonotype showed up many times. The V and J genes are TRBV7-9 and TRBJ1-4, with D possibly matching TRBD1 (5 bases). The V gene's germline CDR1 is SEHNR and CDR2 FQNEAQ (reference sequence). Trimming left V 7 bases short and J 12 bases short, with 18 bases between. This CDR3 spans 13 amino acids. The CDR3 spells CASNDLQEAQLFF. The DNA of the CDR3 is TGTGCCAGCAACGACTTACAGGAAGCCCAACTGTTTTTT.

J is TRBJ2-1 and V is TRBV2; D is ambiguous. The CDR3 totals 17 residues. The germline V gene encodes CDR1 SNHLY and CDR2 FYNNEI. Trimming took 5 bases from V and 1 from J, leaving 18 bases between them. This chain's CDR3 is CASSLFTELGSYNEQFF. The CDR3 DNA sequence: TGTGCCAGCAGTTTATTTACCGAACTGGGGTCCTACAATGAGCAGTTCTTC.

This sequence joins TRBV2 and TRBJ2-7; D perhaps matches TRBD1 (6 bases). The CDR3 sequence is 13 residues long. Germline V gene data show CDR1 as SNHLY and CDR2 as FYNNEI. The V gene lost 2 bases and the J gene lost 7 bases, with 12 bases spanning the gap. In DNA, the CDR3 is TGTGCCAGCAGTGAAATGGGGGCAGGGGAGCAGTACTTC. Its protein is CASSEMGAGEQYF.

This clonotype was detected ten times or more. This chain joins TRBV12-3 or TRBV12-4 and TRBJ2-4, with D hard to call. This CDR3 contains 13 residues. The CDR3 DNA reads TGTGAAGGGCAGGTTCTTCCCAAAAACATTCAGTACTTC. Protein product: CEGQVLPKNIQYF.

This clonotype has at least ten counts. The chain carries TRBV4-1 and TRBJ2-7; 9 bases agree with TRBD2. The V gene end was trimmed by 4 bases and the J gene end by 2 bases; junction bases not matched to a gene: 6. CDR1 is MGHRA, CDR2 YSYEKL, per germline. This CDR3 is built from 15 residues. The CDR3, as DNA: TGCGCCAGCAGCCGAGCGGGGGGAAACACCTACGAGCAGTACTTC. Encoded protein: CASSRAGGNTYEQYF.

V is TRBV10-3 and J is TRBJ1-6, with TRBD1 matching 10 bases. The CDR3 length is 14 residues. From germline, CDR1 is ENHRY and CDR2 SYGVKD. Trimming removed 4 bases from V and 9 bases from J; junction bases left unmatched: 3. The CDR3 sequence: CAISGGQGGSPLHF. CDR3 DNA: TGTGCCATCAGTGGTGGACAGGGGGGTTCACCCCTCCACTTT.

This clonotype was observed at least ten times. The chain combines TRBV27 with TRBJ2-3; 11 bases are shared with TRBD1. This CDR3 is 16 amino acids long. J was trimmed by 2 bases and V by 5 bases; bases with no gene match: 6. CDR1 and CDR2 from the germline V gene are MNHEY and SMNVEV (reference sequence). CDR3 residues: CASSPGTGGFTDTQYF. In DNA, the CDR3 is TGTGCCAGCAGTCCAGGGACAGGGGGATTCACAGATACGCAGTATTTT.